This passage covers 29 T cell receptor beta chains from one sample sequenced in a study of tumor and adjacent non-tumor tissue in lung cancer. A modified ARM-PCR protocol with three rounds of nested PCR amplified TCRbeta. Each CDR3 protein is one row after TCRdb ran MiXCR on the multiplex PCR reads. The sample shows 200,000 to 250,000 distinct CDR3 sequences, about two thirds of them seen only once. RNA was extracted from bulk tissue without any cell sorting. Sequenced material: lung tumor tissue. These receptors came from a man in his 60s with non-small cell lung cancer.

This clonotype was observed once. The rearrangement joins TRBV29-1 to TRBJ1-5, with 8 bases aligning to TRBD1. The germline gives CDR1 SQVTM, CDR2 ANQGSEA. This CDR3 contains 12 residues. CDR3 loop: CRVTGGVQPQHF. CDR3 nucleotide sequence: TGCAGGGTCACAGGGGGGGTTCAGCCCCAGCATTTT.

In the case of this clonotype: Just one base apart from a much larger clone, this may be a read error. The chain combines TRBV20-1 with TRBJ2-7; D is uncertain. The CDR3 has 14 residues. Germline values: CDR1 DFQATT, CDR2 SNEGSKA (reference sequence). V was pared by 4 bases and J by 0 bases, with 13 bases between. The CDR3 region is CSATVTRNSYEQYF. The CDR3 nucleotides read TGCAGTGCTACGGTCACCCGCAACTCCTACGAGCAGTACTTC.

CDR3 sequence (DNA): TGCAGTACCCAGGGACAGGGGGGGTTCCAGTTCTTC. As protein: CSTQGQGGFQFF. The rearrangement uses TRBV20-1 and TRBJ2-1; 11 bases align to TRBD1. The length of the CDR3 is 12 residues. V lost 8 bases and J lost 13; bases outside the gene matches: 10. The germline V gene has CDR1 DFQATT and CDR2 SNEGSKA (reference sequence).

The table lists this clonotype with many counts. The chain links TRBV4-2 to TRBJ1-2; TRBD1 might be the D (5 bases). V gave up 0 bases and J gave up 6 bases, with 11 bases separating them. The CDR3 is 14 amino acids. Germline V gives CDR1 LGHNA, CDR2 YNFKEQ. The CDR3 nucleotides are TGTGCCAGCAGCCAAGAAGGAAGCAGGGATGGCTACACCTTC. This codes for CASSQEGSRDGYTF.

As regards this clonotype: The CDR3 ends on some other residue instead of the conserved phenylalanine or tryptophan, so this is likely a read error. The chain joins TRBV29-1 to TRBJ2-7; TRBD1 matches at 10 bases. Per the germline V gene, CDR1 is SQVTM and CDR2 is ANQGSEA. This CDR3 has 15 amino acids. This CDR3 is CSVGIGGTGANEQYL. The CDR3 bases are TGCAGTGTTGGAATAGGGGGGACAGGGGCCAACGAGCAGTACTTG.

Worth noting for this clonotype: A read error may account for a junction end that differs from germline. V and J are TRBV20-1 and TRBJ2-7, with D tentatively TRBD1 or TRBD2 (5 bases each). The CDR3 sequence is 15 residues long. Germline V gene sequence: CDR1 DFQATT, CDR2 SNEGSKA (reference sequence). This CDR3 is CSARRSSGGLNEHYF. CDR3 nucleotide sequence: TGCAGTGCTAGAAGGTCCAGTGGGGGTCTGAACGAGCACTACTTC.

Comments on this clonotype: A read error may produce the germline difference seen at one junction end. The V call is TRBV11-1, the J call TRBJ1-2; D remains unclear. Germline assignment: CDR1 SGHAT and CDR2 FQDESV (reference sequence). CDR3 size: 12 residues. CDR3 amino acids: CASSFVSYGCTF. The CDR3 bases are TGTGCCAGCAGCTTCGTCAGCTATGGCTGCACCTTC.

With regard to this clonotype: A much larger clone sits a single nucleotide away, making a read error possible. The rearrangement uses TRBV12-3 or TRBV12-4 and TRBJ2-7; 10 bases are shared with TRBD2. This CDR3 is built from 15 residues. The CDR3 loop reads CANSSSGGASYEQYF. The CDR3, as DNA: TGTGCCAACAGTTCCAGCGGGGGGGCCTCCTACGAGCAGTACTTC.

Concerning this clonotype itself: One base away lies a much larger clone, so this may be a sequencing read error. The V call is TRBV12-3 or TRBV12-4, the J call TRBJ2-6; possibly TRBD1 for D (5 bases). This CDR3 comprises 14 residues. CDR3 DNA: TGTACCAGCAGTCCAGGGTTTAGGGCCAACGTCCTGACTTTC. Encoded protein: CTSSPGFRANVLTF.

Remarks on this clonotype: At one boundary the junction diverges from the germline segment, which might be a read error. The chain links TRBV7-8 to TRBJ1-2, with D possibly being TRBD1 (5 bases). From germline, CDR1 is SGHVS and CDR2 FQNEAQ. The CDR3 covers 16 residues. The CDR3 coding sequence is TGTGTCAGCAGCTTAGTGCGTCCCCAGGAGGGGTATGGCTACACCTTC. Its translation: CVSSLVRPQEGYGYTF.

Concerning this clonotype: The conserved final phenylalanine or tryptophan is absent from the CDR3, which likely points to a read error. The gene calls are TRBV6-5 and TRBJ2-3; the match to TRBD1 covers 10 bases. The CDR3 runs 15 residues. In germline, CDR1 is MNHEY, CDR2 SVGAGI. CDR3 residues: CASRDPGQGILTQYS. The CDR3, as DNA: TGTGCTAGCAGGGATCCGGGACAGGGGATCCTAACGCAGTATTCT.

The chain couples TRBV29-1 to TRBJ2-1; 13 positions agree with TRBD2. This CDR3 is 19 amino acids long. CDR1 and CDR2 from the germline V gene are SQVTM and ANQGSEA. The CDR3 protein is CRVQTRTSGGSSSYNEQFF. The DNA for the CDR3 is TGCAGAGTTCAAACCCGGACTAGCGGGGGATCGAGCTCCTACAATGAGCAGTTCTTC.

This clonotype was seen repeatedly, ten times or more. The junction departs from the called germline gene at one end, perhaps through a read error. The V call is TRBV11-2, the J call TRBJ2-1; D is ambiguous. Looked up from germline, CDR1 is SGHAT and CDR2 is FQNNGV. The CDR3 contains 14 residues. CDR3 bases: TGTGCCAGCAGCATAGACTCCCCGTACAATGAGCAGTTCTTC. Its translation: CASSIDSPYNEQFF.

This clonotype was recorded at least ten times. The CDR3 DNA reads as TGCGCCAGCAGCTTAGCCTACACAGATACGCAGTATTTT. Its translation: CASSLAYTDTQYF. The V call is TRBV5-1, the J call TRBJ2-3; D unclear. V was cut by 2 bases and J by 2 bases, with 6 bases left in between. The CDR3 spans 13 residues. From germline, CDR1 is SGHRS and CDR2 YFSETQ.

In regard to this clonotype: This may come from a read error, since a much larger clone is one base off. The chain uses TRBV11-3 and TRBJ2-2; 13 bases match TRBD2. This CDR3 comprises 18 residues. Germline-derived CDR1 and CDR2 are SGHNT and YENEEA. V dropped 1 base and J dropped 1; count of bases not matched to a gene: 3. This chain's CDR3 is CASSLGTSGRVNTGELFF. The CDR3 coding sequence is TGTGCCAGCAGCTTAGGGACTAGCGGGAGAGTGAACACCGGGGAGCTGTTTTTT.

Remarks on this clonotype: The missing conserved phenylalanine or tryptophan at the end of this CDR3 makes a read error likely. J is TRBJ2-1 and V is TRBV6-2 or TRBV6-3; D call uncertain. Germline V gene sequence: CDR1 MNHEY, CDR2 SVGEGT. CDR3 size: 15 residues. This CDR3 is CVSIYRGVSRDEQFL. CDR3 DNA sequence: TGTGTCAGCATTTATAGAGGCGTGAGCCGGGATGAGCAGTTCCTC.

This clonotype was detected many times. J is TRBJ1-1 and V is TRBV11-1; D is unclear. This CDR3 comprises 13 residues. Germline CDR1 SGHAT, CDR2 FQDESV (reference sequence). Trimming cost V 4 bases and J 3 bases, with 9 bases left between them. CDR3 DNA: TGTGCCAGCAGCTATCTCAGGTACACTGAAGCTTTCTTT. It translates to CASSYLRYTEAFF.

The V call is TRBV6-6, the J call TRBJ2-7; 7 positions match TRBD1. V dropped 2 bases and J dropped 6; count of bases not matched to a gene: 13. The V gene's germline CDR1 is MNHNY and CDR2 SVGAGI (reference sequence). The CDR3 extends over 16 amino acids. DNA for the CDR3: TGTGCCAGCAGTTACCAAAGGCCGACAGGGCCCTCCGAGCAGTACTTC. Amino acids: CASSYQRPTGPSEQYF.

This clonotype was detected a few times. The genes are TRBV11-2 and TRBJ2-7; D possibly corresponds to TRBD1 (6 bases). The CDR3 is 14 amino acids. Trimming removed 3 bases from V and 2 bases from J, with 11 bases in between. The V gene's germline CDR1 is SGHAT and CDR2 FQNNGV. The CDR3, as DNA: TGTGCCAGCAGCTTCCCAGGGGCCGCCTACGAGCAGTACTTC. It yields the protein CASSFPGAAYEQYF.

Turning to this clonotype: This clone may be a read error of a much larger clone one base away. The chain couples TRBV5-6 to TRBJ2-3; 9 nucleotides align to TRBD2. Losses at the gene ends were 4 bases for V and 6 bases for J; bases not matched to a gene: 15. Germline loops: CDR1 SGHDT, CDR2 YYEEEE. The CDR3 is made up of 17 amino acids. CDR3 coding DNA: TGTGCCAGCAGCATGGGACTAGCAAGTCTTGTTCTCGATACGCAGTATTTT. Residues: CASSMGLASLVLDTQYF.

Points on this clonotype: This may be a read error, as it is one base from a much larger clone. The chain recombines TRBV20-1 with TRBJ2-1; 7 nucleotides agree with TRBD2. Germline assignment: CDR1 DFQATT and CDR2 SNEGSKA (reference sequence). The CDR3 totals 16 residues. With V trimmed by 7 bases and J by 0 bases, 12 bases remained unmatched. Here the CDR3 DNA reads TGCAGTGATAGTTCACTAGCGCCGAGCTCCTACAATGAGCAGTTCTTC. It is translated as CSDSSLAPSSYNEQFF.

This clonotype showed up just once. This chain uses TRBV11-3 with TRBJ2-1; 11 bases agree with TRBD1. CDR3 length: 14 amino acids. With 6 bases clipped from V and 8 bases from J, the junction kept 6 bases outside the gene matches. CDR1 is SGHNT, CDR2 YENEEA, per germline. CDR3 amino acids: CASSSGTGGHEQFF. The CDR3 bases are TGTGCCAGCAGTAGCGGGACAGGGGGACATGAGCAGTTCTTC.

The CDR3 DNA is TGTGCCAGCAGCACCCGGACGGGGAGCTTTAATGAGCAGTTCTTC. Protein product: CASSTRTGSFNEQFF. The J gene is TRBJ2-1, the V gene TRBV11-2, with D possibly being TRBD2 (5 bases). The V gene lost 5 bases and the J gene lost 7 bases, with 18 bases spanning the gap. Per the germline V gene, CDR1 is SGHAT and CDR2 is FQNNGV. This CDR3 region has 15 residues. The variable domain in full, completed from reference TRBV11-2 and TRBJ2-1, reads EAGVAQSPRYKIIEKRQSVAFWCNPISGHATLYWYQQILGQGPKLLIQFQNNGVVDDSQLPKDRFSAERLKGVDSTLKIQPAKLEDSAVYLCASSTRTGSFNEQFFGPGTRLTVL.

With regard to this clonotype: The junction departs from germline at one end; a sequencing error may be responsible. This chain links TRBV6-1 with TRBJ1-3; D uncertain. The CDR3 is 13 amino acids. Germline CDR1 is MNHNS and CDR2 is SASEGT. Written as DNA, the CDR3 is TGTGTCAGCAGTGAAGGTCCACCGGGCACCATATATTTC. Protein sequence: CVSSEGPPGTIYF.

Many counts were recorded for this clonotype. CDR3 bases: TGCAGTGCTAGAGATTTCGCGCGGCGGGCGCGCACAGATACGCAGTATTTT. Its protein is CSARDFARRARTDTQYF. V gene TRBV20-1 combines with J gene TRBJ2-3; tentatively, D is TRBD2 (5 bases). V shed 0 bases and J shed 1 base, with 17 bases lying between them. In germline, CDR1 is DFQATT, CDR2 SNEGSKA (reference sequence). This CDR3 contains 17 residues.

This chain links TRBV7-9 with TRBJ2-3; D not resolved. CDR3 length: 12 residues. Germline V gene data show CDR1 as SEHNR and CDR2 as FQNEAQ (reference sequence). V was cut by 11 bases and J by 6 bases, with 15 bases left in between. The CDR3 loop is CAYSPGPDTQYF. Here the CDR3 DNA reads TGTGCCTACAGCCCGGGCCCCGATACGCAGTATTTT.

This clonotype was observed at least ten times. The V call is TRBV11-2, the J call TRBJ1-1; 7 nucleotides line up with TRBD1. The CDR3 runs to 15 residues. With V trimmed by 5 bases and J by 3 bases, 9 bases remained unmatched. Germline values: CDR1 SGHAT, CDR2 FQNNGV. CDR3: CASSHFQGGDTEAFF. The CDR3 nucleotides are TGTGCCAGCAGCCATTTCCAGGGGGGGGACACTGAAGCTTTCTTT.

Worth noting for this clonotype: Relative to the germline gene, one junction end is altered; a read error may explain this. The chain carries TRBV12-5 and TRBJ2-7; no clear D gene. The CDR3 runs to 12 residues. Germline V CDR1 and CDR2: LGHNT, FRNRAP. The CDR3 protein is CANGEHGYEQYF. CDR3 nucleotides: TGTGCTAATGGTGAACACGGCTACGAGCAGTACTTC.

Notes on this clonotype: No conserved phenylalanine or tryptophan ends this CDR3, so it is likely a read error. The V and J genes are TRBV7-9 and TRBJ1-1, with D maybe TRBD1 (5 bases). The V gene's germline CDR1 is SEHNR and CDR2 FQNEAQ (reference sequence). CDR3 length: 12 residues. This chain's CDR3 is CATSRGGTEAFS. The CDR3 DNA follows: TGTGCCACCAGCCGTGGGGGCACTGAAGCTTTCTCT.